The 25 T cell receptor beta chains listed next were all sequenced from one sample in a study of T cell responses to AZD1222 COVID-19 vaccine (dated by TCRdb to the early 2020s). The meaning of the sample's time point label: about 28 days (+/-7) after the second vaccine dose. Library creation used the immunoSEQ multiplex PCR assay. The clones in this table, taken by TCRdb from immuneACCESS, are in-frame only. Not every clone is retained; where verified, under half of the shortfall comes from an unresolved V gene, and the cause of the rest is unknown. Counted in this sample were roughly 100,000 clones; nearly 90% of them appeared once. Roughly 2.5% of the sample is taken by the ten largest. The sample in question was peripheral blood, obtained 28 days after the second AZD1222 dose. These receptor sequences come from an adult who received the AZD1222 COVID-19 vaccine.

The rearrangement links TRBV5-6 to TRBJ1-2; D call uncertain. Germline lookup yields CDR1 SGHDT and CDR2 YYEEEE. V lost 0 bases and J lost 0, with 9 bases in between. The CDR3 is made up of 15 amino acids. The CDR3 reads CASSLGHSANYGYTF. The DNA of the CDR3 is TGTGCCAGCAGCTTGGGACACAGCGCTAACTATGGCTACACCTTC.

The CDR3 region is CASSTSGYGYTF. Here the CDR3 DNA reads TGTGCCAGTAGTACATCAGGATATGGCTACACCTTC. The J gene is TRBJ1-2, the V gene TRBV19; no firm D call. This CDR3 contains 12 residues. V gave up 4 bases and J gave up 5 bases, with 8 bases separating them. Germline CDR1 is LNHDA and CDR2 is SQIVND (reference sequence).

The DNA of the CDR3 is TGTGCCAGCAGTGAGACTACTAGAAATGAGCAGTTCTTC. It yields the protein CASSETTRNEQFF. The chain has TRBV25-1 and TRBJ2-1; possibly TRBD2 for D (5 bases). Germline V gene sequence: CDR1 MGHDK, CDR2 SYGVNS. With 3 bases removed from V and 7 bases from J, the gap between germline ends came to 10 bases. This CDR3 has 13 amino acids.

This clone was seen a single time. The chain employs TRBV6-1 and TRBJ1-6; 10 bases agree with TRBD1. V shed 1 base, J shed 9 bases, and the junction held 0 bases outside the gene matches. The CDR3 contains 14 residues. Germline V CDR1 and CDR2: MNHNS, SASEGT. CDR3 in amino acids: CASSEGTGGSPLHF. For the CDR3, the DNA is TGTGCCAGCAGTGAAGGGACAGGGGGTTCACCCCTCCACTTT.

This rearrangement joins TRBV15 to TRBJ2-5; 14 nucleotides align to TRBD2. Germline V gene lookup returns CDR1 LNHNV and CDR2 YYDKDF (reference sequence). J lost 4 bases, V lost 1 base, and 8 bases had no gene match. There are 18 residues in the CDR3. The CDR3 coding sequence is TGTGCCACCAGCAGAGCAGCCATGGGACTAGCGGGAGCAGAGACCCAGTACTTC. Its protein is CATSRAAMGLAGAETQYF.

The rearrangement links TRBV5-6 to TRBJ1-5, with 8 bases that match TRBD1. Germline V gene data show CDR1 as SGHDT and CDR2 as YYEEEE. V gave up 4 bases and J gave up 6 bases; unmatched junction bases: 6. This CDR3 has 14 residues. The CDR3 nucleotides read TGTGCCAGCAGCCTGACAGGGGAAGGTCAGCCCCAGCATTTT. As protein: CASSLTGEGQPQHF.

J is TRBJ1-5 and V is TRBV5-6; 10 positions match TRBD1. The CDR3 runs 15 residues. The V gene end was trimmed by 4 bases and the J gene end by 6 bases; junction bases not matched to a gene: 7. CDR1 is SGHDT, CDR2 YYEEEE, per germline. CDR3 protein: CASSRDRGQGQPQHF. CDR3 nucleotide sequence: TGTGCCAGCAGCAGAGACAGGGGGCAAGGTCAGCCCCAGCATTTT.

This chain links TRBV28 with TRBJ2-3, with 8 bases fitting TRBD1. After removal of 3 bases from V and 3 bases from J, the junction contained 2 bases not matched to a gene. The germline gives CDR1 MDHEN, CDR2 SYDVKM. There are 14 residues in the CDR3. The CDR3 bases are TGTGCCAGCAGTTTCCGGACAGGGACAGATACGCAGTATTTT. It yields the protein CASSFRTGTDTQYF.

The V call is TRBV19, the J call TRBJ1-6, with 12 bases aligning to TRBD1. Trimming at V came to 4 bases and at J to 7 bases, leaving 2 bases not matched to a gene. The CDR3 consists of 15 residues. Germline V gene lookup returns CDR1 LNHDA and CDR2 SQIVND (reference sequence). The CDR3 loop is CASSTGTGGNSPLHF. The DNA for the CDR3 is TGTGCCAGTAGTACCGGGACAGGGGGCAATTCACCCCTCCACTTT.

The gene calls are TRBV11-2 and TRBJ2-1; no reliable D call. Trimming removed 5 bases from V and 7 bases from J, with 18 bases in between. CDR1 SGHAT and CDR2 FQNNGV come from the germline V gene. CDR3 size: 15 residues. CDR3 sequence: CASSESRDYSNEQFF. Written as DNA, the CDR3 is TGTGCCAGCAGCGAGAGTCGAGATTACTCAAATGAGCAGTTCTTC.

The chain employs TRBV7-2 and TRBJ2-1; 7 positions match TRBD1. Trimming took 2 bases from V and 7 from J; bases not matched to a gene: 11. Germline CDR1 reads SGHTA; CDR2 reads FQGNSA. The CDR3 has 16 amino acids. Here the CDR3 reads CASSLLVPGGSNEQFF. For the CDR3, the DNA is TGTGCCAGCAGCTTATTAGTACCAGGGGGTTCAAATGAGCAGTTCTTC.

CDR3 bases: TGTGCCAGTAGTTATAGGTCGAGGGACGAGCAGTACTTC. Translation: CASSYRSRDEQYF. This rearrangement joins TRBV19 to TRBJ2-7; D may be TRBD2 (5 bases). CDR1 and CDR2 (germline): LNHDA, SQIVND (reference sequence). This CDR3 is built from 13 residues. Trimming pared 5 bases from V and 5 bases from J, leaving 13 bases between.

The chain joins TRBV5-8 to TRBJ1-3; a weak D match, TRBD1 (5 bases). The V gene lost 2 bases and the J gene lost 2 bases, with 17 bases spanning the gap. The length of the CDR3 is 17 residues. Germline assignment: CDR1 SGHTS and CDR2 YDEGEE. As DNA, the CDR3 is TGTGCCAGCAGCTTTTTTGTCTCCGAGGGGCCTGGAAACACCATATATTTT. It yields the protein CASSFFVSEGPGNTIYF.

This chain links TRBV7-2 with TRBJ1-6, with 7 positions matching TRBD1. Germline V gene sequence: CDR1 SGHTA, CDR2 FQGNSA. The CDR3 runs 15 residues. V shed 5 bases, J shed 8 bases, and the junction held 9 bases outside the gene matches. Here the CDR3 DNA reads TGTGCCAGCAGCGGAGAGACAGGGTTTGATTCACCCCTCCACTTT. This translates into CASSGETGFDSPLHF. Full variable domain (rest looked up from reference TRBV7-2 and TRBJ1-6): GAGVSQSPSNKVTEKGKDVELRCDPISGHTALYWYRQSLGQGLEFLIYFQGNSAPDKSGLPSDRFSAERTGGSVSTLTIQRTQQEDSAVYLCASSGETGFDSPLHFGNGTRLTVT.

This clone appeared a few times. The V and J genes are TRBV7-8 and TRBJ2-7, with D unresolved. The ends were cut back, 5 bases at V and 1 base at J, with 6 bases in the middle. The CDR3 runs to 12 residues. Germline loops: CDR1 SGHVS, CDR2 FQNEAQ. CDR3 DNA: TGTGCCAGCAGCCTATCTTCCTACGAGCAGTACTTC. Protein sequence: CASSLSSYEQYF. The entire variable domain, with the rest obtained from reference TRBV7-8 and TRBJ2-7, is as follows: GAGVSQSPRYKVAKRGQDVALRCDPISGHVSLFWYQQALGQGPEFLTYFQNEAQLDKSGLPSDRFFAERPEGSVSTLKIQRTQQEDSAVYLCASSLSSYEQYFGPGTRLTVT.

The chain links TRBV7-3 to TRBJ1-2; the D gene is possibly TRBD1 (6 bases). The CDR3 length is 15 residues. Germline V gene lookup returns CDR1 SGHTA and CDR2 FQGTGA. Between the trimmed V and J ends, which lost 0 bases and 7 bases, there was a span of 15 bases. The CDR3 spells CASSLTGGGSGGYTF. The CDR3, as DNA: TGTGCCAGCAGCTTAACAGGGGGAGGTTCGGGTGGCTACACCTTC.

Here the CDR3 DNA reads TGCGCCAGCAGCGAGGGGACAGGGCCCCTCTACGAGCAGTACTTC. Translation: CASSEGTGPLYEQYF. The gene calls are TRBV5-1 and TRBJ2-7, with TRBD1 matching over 9 bases. V dropped 4 bases and J dropped 3; count of bases not matched to a gene: 8. Germline V gene data show CDR1 as SGHRS and CDR2 as YFSETQ. The CDR3 length is 15 residues.

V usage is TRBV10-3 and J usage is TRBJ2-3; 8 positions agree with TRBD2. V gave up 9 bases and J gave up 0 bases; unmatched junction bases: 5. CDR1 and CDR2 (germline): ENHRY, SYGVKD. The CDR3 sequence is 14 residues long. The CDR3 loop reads CAIKLAASTDTQYF. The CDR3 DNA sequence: TGTGCCATAAAACTAGCGGCCAGCACAGATACGCAGTATTTT.

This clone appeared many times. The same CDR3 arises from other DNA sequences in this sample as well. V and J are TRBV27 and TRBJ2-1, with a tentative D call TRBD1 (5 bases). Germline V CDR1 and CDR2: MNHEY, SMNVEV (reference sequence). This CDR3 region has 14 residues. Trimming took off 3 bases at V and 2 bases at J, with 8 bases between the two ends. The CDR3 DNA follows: TGTGCCAGCAGTTTGCAGGGCCCCTACAATGAGCAGTTCTTC. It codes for CASSLQGPYNEQFF.

The CDR3, as DNA: TGTGCCAGCAGTGAGGGGGCGGGACTAACCCTCTACTACAATGAGCAGTTCTTC. Its translation is CASSEGAGLTLYYNEQFF. V gene TRBV2 combines with J gene TRBJ2-1; the D gene is possibly TRBD2 (7 bases). The germline V gene has CDR1 SNHLY and CDR2 FYNNEI. V was shortened by 3 bases and J by 3 bases, with 21 bases between the two germline ends. The CDR3 is 18 residues long.

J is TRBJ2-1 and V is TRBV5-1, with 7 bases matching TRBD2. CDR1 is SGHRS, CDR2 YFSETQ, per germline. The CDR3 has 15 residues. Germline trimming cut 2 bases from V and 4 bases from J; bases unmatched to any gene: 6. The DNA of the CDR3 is TGCGCCAGCAGCTTAAGCGGGATGGGGTACAATGAGCAGTTCTTC. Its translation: CASSLSGMGYNEQFF.

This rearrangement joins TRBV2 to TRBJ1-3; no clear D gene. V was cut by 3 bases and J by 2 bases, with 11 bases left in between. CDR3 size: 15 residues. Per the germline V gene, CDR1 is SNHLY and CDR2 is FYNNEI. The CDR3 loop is CASSDGQYAGNTIYF. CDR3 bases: TGTGCCAGCAGTGATGGGCAGTACGCTGGAAACACCATATATTTT. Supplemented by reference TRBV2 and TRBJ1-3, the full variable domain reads EPEVTQTPSHQVTQMGQEVILRCVPISNHLYFYWYRQILGQKVEFLVSFYNNEISEKSEIFDDQFSVERPDGSNFTLKIRSTKLEDSAMYFCASSDGQYAGNTIYFGEGSWLTVV.

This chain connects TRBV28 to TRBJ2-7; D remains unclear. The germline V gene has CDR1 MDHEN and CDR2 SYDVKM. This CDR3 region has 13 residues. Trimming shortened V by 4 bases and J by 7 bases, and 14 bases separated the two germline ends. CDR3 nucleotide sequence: TGTGCCAGCAGTTCCTACCCCAATCGGGAGCAGTACTTC. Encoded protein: CASSSYPNREQYF.

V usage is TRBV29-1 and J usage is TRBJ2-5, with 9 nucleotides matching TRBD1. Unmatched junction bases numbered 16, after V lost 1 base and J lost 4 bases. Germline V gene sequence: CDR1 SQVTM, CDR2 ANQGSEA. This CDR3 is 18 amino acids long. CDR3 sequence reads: CSVEGEGKGQGARETQYF. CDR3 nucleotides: TGCAGCGTTGAAGGTGAAGGGAAGGGACAGGGTGCAAGAGAGACCCAGTACTTC. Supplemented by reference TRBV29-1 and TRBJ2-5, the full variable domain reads SAVISQKPSRDICQRGTSLTIQCQVDSQVTMMFWYRQQPGQSLTLIATANQGSEATYESGFVIDKFPISRPNLTFSTLTVSNMSPEDSSIYLCSVEGEGKGQGARETQYFGPGTRLLVL.

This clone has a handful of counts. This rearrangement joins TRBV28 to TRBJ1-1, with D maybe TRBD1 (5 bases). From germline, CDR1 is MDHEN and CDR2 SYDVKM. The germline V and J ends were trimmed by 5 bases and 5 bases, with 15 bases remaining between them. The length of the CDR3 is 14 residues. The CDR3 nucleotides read TGTGCCAGCAGTCCCCAAAGGGACGTTACTGAAGCTTTCTTT. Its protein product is CASSPQRDVTEAFF.